This T cell receptor (beta chain) was observed in a study of OX40 agonist ivuxolimab in advanced cancers. Autoimmune disease history or systemic immunosuppression meant exclusion. Blood got drawn at baseline, again on cycle 4 day 1, and then on cycle 7 day 1. Profiling relied on immunoSEQ multiplex PCR, and the TCRdb table lists in-frame clones only, not all of them. The sample gives around 76,000 clones, approximately 88% of which show up once; 10% to 15% is in the top ten. Sequenced here: CD4+ or CD8+ T cells sorted from blood, sampled in a trial of the OX40 agonist ivuxolimab. This TCR came from an adult with an advanced solid tumor such as melanoma, head and neck, liver or kidney cancer.

The CDR3 reads CATSRSQGESEKLFF. CDR3 DNA sequence: TGTGCCACCAGCAGATCACAGGGGGAGAGTGAAAAACTGTTTTTT. This rearrangement joins TRBV15 to TRBJ1-4; TRBD1 matches 8 bases. Per the germline V gene, CDR1 is LNHNV and CDR2 is YYDKDF (reference sequence). V gave up 2 bases and J gave up 7 bases; unmatched junction bases: 6. This CDR3 is 15 amino acids long.